This T cell receptor beta chain was identified in a study of CD8+ T cells in alopecia areata. Study results and limitations: In scalp and blood, many expanded lesional clones persisted during tofacitinib.

This clone turned up a few times. What it binds is unknown. The sequencing template was cDNA reverse transcribed from extracted RNA. TCRdb keeps only in-frame clones here, not all; method: immunoSEQ multiplex PCR. The profile shows about 190,000 clones, less than 65% of them singletons. Noted treatment: oral pan-JAK inhibitor, 5-10 mg twice daily. Germline CDR1 is SGHDN and CDR2 is FVKESK. The CDR3 consists of 15 residues. Trimming pared 4 bases from V and 8 bases from J, leaving 20 bases between. The rearrangement joins TRBV14 to TRBJ1-2; D not certain. The sequencing used CD4+ T cells sorted from blood, collected at week 24, from a patient treated with tofacitinib. The source is a human donor with alopecia areata. The CDR3 region is CASSPHKAGSEGYTF. The CDR3, as DNA: TGTGCCAGCAGCCCCCACAAGGCCGGGTCGGAAGGCTACACCTTC.